The 27 T cell receptor beta chains below all came from one sample that was sequenced in a study of T cells after yellow fever vaccination. TCRdb processed the 5' RACE reads anew with MiXCR; each CDR3 protein has one entry. The sample contains 500,000 to 650,000 distinct CDR3 sequences, roughly 17% of which appear only once. This specimen consisted of PBMCs, obtained less than 6 days after the first yellow fever vaccination. The receptors originated from a young man who received the YFV17D yellow fever vaccine.

This clonotype showed up just a few times. Here the CDR3 reads CASNRGLGYEQYV. CDR3 coding DNA: TGTGCCAGCAACAGGGGGCTCGGCTACGAGCAGTACGTC. This chain links TRBV6-6 with TRBJ2-7; 9 bases are a match to TRBD1. Germline assignment: CDR1 MNHNY and CDR2 SVGAGI (reference sequence). This CDR3 comprises 13 residues. V lost 7 bases to trimming and J lost 3 bases; unmatched junction nucleotides: 4.

A few counts support this clonotype. This rearrangement joins TRBV5-1 to TRBJ2-5, with TRBD2 identical over 9 bases. The junction had 4 bases not matched to a gene; V was cut back by 4 bases and J by 0 bases. The CDR3 loop spans 15 amino acids. CDR1 SGHRS and CDR2 YFSETQ come from the germline V gene. Written as DNA, the CDR3 is TGCGCCAGCAGCCTGACTAGCGGAAACCAAGAGACCCAGTACTTC. Translated: CASSLTSGNQETQYF. Looking up the rest from reference TRBV5-1 and TRBJ2-5 gives the full variable domain: KAGVTQTPRYLIKTRGQQVTLSCSPISGHRSVSWYQQTPGQGLQFLFEYFSETQRNKGNFPGRFSGRQFSNSRSEMNVSTLELGDSALYLCASSLTSGNQETQYFGPGTRLLVL.

This clonotype was counted between two and nine times. The chain employs TRBV7-2 and TRBJ2-7; 8 positions match TRBD2. Looked up from germline, CDR1 is SGHTA and CDR2 is FQGNSA. J lost 0 bases, V lost 1 base, and 5 bases had no gene match. This CDR3 contains 16 residues. The CDR3 loop reads CASSLDSGGSSYEQYF. As DNA, the CDR3 is TGTGCCAGCAGCTTAGACTCGGGGGGGAGCTCCTACGAGCAGTACTTC. Supplemented by reference TRBV7-2 and TRBJ2-7, the full variable domain reads GAGVSQSPSNKVTEKGKDVELRCDPISGHTALYWYRQSLGQGLEFLIYFQGNSAPDKSGLPSDRFSAERTGGSVSTLTIQRTQQEDSAVYLCASSLDSGGSSYEQYFGPGTRLTVT.

The gene calls are TRBV11-1 and TRBJ2-1; D may be TRBD1 or TRBD2 (6 bases each). Germline loops: CDR1 SGHAT, CDR2 FQDESV (reference sequence). The CDR3 loop spans 15 amino acids. V was cut by 6 bases and J by 4 bases, with 16 bases left in between. The CDR3 DNA is TGTGCCAGCAGATCGGGTCGGGGGCCTTACAATGAGCAGTTCTTC. Encoded protein: CASRSGRGPYNEQFF.

The V and J genes are TRBV20-1 and TRBJ1-4, with 7 bases identical to TRBD1. CDR3 length equals 14 residues. V lost 3 bases, J lost 7 bases, and 8 bases stayed unmatched. Germline CDR1 DFQATT, CDR2 SNEGSKA (reference sequence). The CDR3 bases are TGCAGTGCTAGCCCACAGGGGAGGGGTGAAAAACTGTTTTTT. It specifies CSASPQGRGEKLFF.

In this sample, this clonotype turned up a few times. This chain joins TRBV7-9 and TRBJ1-5, with 7 positions matching TRBD1. The CDR3 length is 15 residues. The ends lost 0 bases at V and 2 bases at J; junction bases unmatched: 1. Germline CDR1 reads SEHNR; CDR2 reads FQNEAQ (reference sequence). In DNA form, the CDR3 reads TGTGCCAGCAGCTTAGCGGGACAGCGCAATCAGCCCCAGCATTTT. The encoded protein is CASSLAGQRNQPQHF.

This clonotype was seen a handful of times. The chain carries TRBV5-6 and TRBJ2-1, with D unresolved. Trimming removed 0 bases at V and 4 bases at J, with 11 bases between. Per germline, CDR1 SGHDT and CDR2 YYEEEE. The CDR3 contains 15 residues. The DNA of the CDR3 is TGTGCCAGCAGCTTGGATTATCTCGCATACAATGAGCAGTTCTTC. Translation gives CASSLDYLAYNEQFF.

This clonotype was seen a handful of times. The rearrangement links TRBV3-1 to TRBJ2-5, with TRBD1 as a possible D gene (5 bases). CDR1 is LGHDT and CDR2 is YNNKEL in the germline V gene (reference sequence). V lost 6 bases and J 4 bases, leaving 15 bases between the germline ends. This CDR3 region has 14 residues. Written as DNA, the CDR3 is TGTGCCAGCAGGGTTCTTGGACACCTAGAGACCCAGTACTTC. As protein: CASRVLGHLETQYF.

This rearrangement joins TRBV20-1 to TRBJ1-5, with 11 bases identical to TRBD1. This CDR3 is 17 amino acids long. V lost 3 bases and J lost 0; bases outside the gene matches: 7. The germline gives CDR1 DFQATT, CDR2 SNEGSKA (reference sequence). Here the CDR3 DNA reads TGCAGTGCTAGGGGGACAGGGGGTCTATTTAGCAATCAGCCCCAGCATTTT. Its translation: CSARGTGGLFSNQPQHF.

The J gene is TRBJ1-2, the V gene TRBV20-1; tentatively, D is TRBD1 (5 bases). V was pared by 7 bases and J by 8 bases, with 14 bases between. Germline CDR1 is DFQATT and CDR2 is SNEGSKA (reference sequence). This CDR3 is 11 amino acids long. The CDR3 DNA follows: TGCAGTGGAACCGGGACGTCGGGCTACACCTTC. Protein sequence: CSGTGTSGYTF.

The CDR3: CASSVRDTDEQYF. CDR3 in DNA: TGCGCCAGCAGCGTCCGGGACACGGACGAGCAGTACTTC. The chain recombines TRBV5-1 with TRBJ2-7, with TRBD1 as a possible D gene (6 bases). The CDR3 totals 13 residues. Germline assignment: CDR1 SGHRS and CDR2 YFSETQ. V lost 4 bases, J lost 5 bases, and 13 bases lay in between.

The rearrangement links TRBV4-1 to TRBJ2-2; D is possibly TRBD1 or TRBD2 (5 bases each). Looked up from germline, CDR1 is MGHRA and CDR2 is YSYEKL. V was cut by 4 bases and J by 7 bases, with 16 bases left in between. This CDR3 has 15 residues. DNA for the CDR3: TGCGCCAGCAGCCGCCCCGGGGCAGGGAACGGGGAGCTGTTTTTT. Translated, it gives CASSRPGAGNGELFF.

At least ten counts were recorded for this clonotype. The CDR3 DNA follows: TGCGCCAGCAGCCAAGATATAAAGACAGGCGGTAGACAGCCCCAGCATTTT. Translation: CASSQDIKTGGRQPQHF. The chain combines TRBV4-3 with TRBJ1-5, with TRBD1 as a possible D gene (6 bases). Germline V gene data show CDR1 as LGHNA and CDR2 as YSLEER. CDR3 length equals 17 residues. Trimming pared 0 bases from V and 7 bases from J, leaving 19 bases between.

This clonotype has just a few counts. The chain carries TRBV6-5 and TRBJ2-2; the D gene is possibly TRBD2 (6 bases). The CDR3 is made up of 16 amino acids. CDR1 is MNHEY, CDR2 SVGAGI, per germline. Trimming cost V 6 bases and J 0 bases, with 14 bases left between them. The CDR3 is CASSLRRGPNTGELFF. In nucleotides, the CDR3 is TGTGCCAGCAGCTTACGGCGGGGACCGAACACCGGGGAGCTGTTTTTT.

The rearrangement uses TRBV4-1 and TRBJ2-1, with 9 bases that match TRBD1. The CDR3 runs 16 residues. V trimming: 3 bases; J trimming: 2 bases; junction bases outside the gene matches: 5. Germline V CDR1 and CDR2: MGHRA, YSYEKL. CDR3: CASSHWTGDPYNEQFF. The CDR3, as DNA: TGCGCCAGCAGCCATTGGACAGGGGACCCCTACAATGAGCAGTTCTTC.

The rearrangement links TRBV4-1 to TRBJ2-2; no firm D call. Germline V gene lookup returns CDR1 MGHRA and CDR2 YSYEKL. The CDR3 is 13 residues long. Deletions cut 0 bases from V and 9 bases from J, with 8 bases between. The DNA of the CDR3 is TGCGCCAGCAGCCAAGATCTGGGGTGGGAGCTGTTTTTT. It specifies CASSQDLGWELFF.

This rearrangement joins TRBV6-5 to TRBJ2-1; D gene ambiguous. This CDR3 comprises 12 residues. CDR1 and CDR2 (germline): MNHEY, SVGAGI. Trimming stripped 7 bases from V and 9 bases from J, with 13 bases between. This CDR3 is CASTTPGREQFF. DNA for the CDR3: TGTGCCAGCACCACCCCCGGGCGTGAGCAGTTCTTC.

This clonotype was seen only a few times. CDR3 loop: CASSLASQGNYGYTF. The CDR3 coding sequence is TGTGCCAGCAGCTTAGCCTCACAGGGGAACTATGGCTACACCTTC. The chain joins TRBV7-9 to TRBJ1-2, with 7 bases matching TRBD1. J was trimmed by 2 bases and V by 0 bases; bases with no gene match: 3. CDR3 length: 15 residues. CDR1 is SEHNR, CDR2 FQNEAQ, per germline (reference sequence). Using reference TRBV7-9 and TRBJ1-2 for the parts outside the CDR3, the full variable domain is DTGVSQNPRHKITKRGQNVTFRCDPISEHNRLYWYRQTLGQGPEFLTYFQNEAQLEKSRLLSDRFSAERPKGSFSTLEIQRTEQGDSAMYLCASSLASQGNYGYTFGSGTRLTVV.

This sequence joins TRBV20-1 and TRBJ1-1, with TRBD1 matching 9 bases. Germline assignment: CDR1 DFQATT and CDR2 SNEGSKA (reference sequence). Germline trimming cut 6 bases from V and 7 bases from J; bases unmatched to any gene: 12. The CDR3 spans 14 residues. The CDR3 DNA reads TGCAGTGCGGGCACCGGGACAGGGAAGAGTGAAGCTTTCTTT. Its protein product is CSAGTGTGKSEAFF.

In regard to this clonotype: A much larger clonotype is one base distant, so this may be a read error. The chain links TRBV24-1 to TRBJ2-2; TRBD2 is a possible D gene (7 bases). The CDR3 consists of 16 residues. V was shortened by 12 bases and J by 2 bases, with 21 bases between the two germline ends. Germline V lookup: CDR1 KGHDR, CDR2 SFDVKD. The CDR3 spells CASAKGGGPNTGELFF. CDR3 DNA sequence: TGTGCCTCCGCTAAGGGCGGGGGCCCCAACACCGGGGAGCTGTTTTTT.

This chain connects TRBV4-2 to TRBJ1-4; D remains ambiguous. Germline V gene data show CDR1 as LGHNA and CDR2 as YNFKEQ. The ends were cut back, 0 bases at V and 5 bases at J, with 19 bases in the middle. CDR3 length equals 18 residues. Here the CDR3 DNA reads TGTGCCAGCAGCCAAGATAGTGTGGGGTTTAGAGGGAATGAAAAACTGTTTTTT. It codes for CASSQDSVGFRGNEKLFF.

This clonotype was seen many times. J is TRBJ1-1 and V is TRBV5-1; weak D call: TRBD1 (6 bases). This CDR3 contains 14 residues. Germline-derived CDR1 and CDR2 are SGHRS and YFSETQ. The V and J ends lost 5 bases and 1 base respectively, with 12 bases between them. Here the CDR3 reads CASRAGHQNTEAFF. CDR3 in DNA: TGCGCCAGCAGGGCGGGACACCAGAACACTGAAGCTTTCTTT.

The chain's CDR3 is CASSSLAGLLGELFF. The CDR3 DNA reads TGTGCCAGCAGCTCACTAGCGGGGTTGCTCGGGGAGCTGTTTTTT. The chain carries TRBV7-2 and TRBJ2-2; 10 bases line up with TRBD2. This CDR3 contains 15 residues. The trim removed 4 bases at V and 7 bases at J, leaving 6 bases unmatched. CDR1 SGHTA and CDR2 FQGNSA come from the germline V gene.

This clonotype was picked up many times. The V gene is TRBV9, the J gene TRBJ1-2; weak D call: TRBD1 (6 bases). The CDR3 has 13 amino acids. Trimming took 0 bases from V and 8 from J, leaving 11 bases between them. Germline CDR1 is SGDLS and CDR2 is YYNGEE. CDR3 nucleotide sequence: TGTGCCAGCAGCGTAGCGGGACAAGTAGGCTACACCTTC. Translated, it gives CASSVAGQVGYTF.

The table lists this clonotype with a few counts. The chain joins TRBV18 to TRBJ2-1, with 14 bases aligning to TRBD2. The V and J ends lost 6 bases and 8 bases, in that order; junction bases with no gene match: 21. CDR3 length: 20 amino acids. CDR1 and CDR2 from the germline V gene are KGHSH and LQKENI. DNA of the CDR3: TGTGCCAGCTCGCCTACTCTAACCGGGACTAGCGGGGGCCGTCACGATGAGCAGTTCTTC. It encodes CASSPTLTGTSGGRHDEQFF.

The chain has TRBV6-2 or TRBV6-3 and TRBJ2-2, with a possible D match to TRBD2 (6 bases). Germline CDR1 reads MNHEY; CDR2 reads SVGEGT. This CDR3 is 16 amino acids long. V dropped 5 bases and J dropped 1 base, with 14 bases sitting between them. The CDR3 DNA reads TGTGCCAGCAGTCTCTTGGCGGGGAGGAACACCGGGGAGCTGTTTTTT. Its translation: CASSLLAGRNTGELFF.

This clonotype was detected many times. One end of the junction fails to match germline, which may point to a read error. The chain recombines TRBV7-9 with TRBJ1-1; D call uncertain. Per the germline V gene, CDR1 is SEHNR and CDR2 is FQNEAQ (reference sequence). The length of the CDR3 is 12 residues. CDR3 region: CASSLAGAQAFF. In nucleotides, the CDR3 is TGTGCCAGCAGCCTAGCGGGCGCACAAGCTTTCTTT.